Listed here is a single TCR beta chain. As handled by the study authors: The assay estimated nucleated cells by amplifying reference gene primers. Assay: immunoSEQ multiplex PCR; the TCRdb copy retains only in-frame clones and omits some. V and J calls and clone size follow that table, whereas D and trimming were derived from the DNA. In the table there are 200,000 or so clones, about 93% of which are singletons. The data belong to a study of blood T cell repertoires in COVID-19. For the study at large: PBMCs, B-cell-depleted T cells, or T cells were the source of the cDNA or gDNA that made up the material.

The germline V gene has CDR1 ENHRY and CDR2 SYGVKD. J lost 7 bases, V lost 7 bases, and 9 bases had no gene match. The CDR3 is 13 amino acids. This chain connects TRBV10-3 to TRBJ1-2, with TRBD1 identical over 7 bases. The source is a man aged 55 to 70 with COVID-19, enrolled during active disease. The sequencing input was peripheral blood. The DNA of the CDR3 is TGTGCCATCAACCCCGGGACAGAGGCTGGCTACACCTTC. Its protein product is CAINPGTEAGYTF.